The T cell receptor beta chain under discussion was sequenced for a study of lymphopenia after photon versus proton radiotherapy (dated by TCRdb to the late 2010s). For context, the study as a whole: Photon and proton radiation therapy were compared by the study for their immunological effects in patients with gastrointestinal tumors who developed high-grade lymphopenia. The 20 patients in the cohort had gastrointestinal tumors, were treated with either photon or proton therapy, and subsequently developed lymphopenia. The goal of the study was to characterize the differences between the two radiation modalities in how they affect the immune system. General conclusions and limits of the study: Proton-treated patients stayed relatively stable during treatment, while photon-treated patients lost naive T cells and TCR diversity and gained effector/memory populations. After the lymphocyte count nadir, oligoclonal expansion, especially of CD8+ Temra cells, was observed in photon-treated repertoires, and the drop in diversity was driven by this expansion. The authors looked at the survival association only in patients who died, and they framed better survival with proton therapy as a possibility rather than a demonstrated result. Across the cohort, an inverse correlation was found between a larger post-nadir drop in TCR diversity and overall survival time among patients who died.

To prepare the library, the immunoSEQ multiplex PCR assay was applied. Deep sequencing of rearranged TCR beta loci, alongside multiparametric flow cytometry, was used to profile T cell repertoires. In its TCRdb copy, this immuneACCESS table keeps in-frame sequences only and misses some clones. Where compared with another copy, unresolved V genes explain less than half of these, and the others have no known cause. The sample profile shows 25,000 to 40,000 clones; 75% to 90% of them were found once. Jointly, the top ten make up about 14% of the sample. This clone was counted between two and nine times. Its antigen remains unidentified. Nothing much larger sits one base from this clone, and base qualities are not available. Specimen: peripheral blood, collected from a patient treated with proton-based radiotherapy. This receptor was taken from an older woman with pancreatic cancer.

In nucleotides, the sequence is TGTGCCAGCAGCCGCACTAGCGGGAGGGCCGGTGATACGCAGTATTTT. Its protein is CASSRTSGRAGDTQYF. The receptor chain draws on TRBV11-2 and TRBJ2-3, and 13 bases in between align with TRBD2. The CDR3 numbers 16 residues from cysteine through phenylalanine. This entry keeps only the CDR3 DNA: 48 bases, framed from base 1. At the junction V is shortened by 5 bases and J by 6 bases; bases outside the gene matches: 8. Via the germline V gene, CDR1 is SGHAT and CDR2 FQNNGV.